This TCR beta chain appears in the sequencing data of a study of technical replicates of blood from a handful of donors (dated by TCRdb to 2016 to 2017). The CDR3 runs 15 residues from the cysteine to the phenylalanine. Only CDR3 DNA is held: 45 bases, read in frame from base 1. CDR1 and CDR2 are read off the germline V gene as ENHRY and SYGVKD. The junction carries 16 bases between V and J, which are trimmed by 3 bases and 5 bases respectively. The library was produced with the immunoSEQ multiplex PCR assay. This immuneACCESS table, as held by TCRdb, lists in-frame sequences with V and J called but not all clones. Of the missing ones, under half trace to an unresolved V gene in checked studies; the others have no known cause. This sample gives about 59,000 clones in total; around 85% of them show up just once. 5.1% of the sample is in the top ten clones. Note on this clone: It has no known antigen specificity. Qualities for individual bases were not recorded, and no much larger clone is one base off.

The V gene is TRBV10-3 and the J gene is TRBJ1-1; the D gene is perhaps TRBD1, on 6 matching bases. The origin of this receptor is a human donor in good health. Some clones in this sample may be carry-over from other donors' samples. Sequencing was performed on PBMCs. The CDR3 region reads CAISDSGGAGTEAFF. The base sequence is TGTGCCATCAGTGATAGTGGGGGCGCAGGGACTGAAGCTTTCTTT.